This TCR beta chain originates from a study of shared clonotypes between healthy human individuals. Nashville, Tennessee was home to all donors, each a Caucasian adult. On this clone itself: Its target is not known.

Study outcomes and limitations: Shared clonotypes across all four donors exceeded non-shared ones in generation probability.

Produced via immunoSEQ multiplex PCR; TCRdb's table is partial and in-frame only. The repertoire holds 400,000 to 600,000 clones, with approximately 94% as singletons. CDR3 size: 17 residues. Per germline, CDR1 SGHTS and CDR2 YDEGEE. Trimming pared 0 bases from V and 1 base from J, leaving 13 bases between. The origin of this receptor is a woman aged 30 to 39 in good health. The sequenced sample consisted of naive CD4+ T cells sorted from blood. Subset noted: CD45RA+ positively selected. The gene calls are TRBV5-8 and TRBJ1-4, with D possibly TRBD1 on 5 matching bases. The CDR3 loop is CASSLGTGLKTNEKLFF. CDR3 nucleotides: TGTGCCAGCAGCTTGGGTACAGGACTAAAAACTAATGAAAAACTGTTTTTT.